These T cell receptor beta chains were read from a single sample in a study of blood T cell repertoires in COVID-19. Generated by immunoSEQ multiplex PCR, the TCRdb table keeps only in-frame clones and is missing some. The sample records 240,000 or so clones, about nine tenths being singletons. Material for sequencing was PBMCs or T cells enriched from blood (not recorded which). The receptors originated from a man aged 45 to 65 who had been exposed to COVID-19. CDR3s leave out the opening cysteine and the closing phenylalanine or tryptophan. The order of the fields is D gene, V gene, CDR3 protein. D genes are given only for firm matches.

-,TRBV28,ASSRGSHGYT
-,TRBV28,ASSSPRVFRYEQY
-,TRBV2,ASSEAGTPGDTGELF
TRBD2,TRBV4-2,ASSRRLAGENEQF
TRBD2,TRBV14,ASSQDLTSGTRGDTQY
TRBD1,TRBV9,ASSVAPSLTGGNDYGYT
TRBD2,TRBV24-1,ATSDPTSGLGEQY
-,TRBV12-3/TRBV12-4,ASSPGGRAIY
TRBD1,TRBV30,AWDRVMNTEAF
-,TRBV5-5,ASTPAGTPNTGELF
-,TRBV6-4,ASSPQSGSYNEQF
TRBD1,TRBV5-6,ASSLAGTGVTEAF
-,TRBV5-1,ASSLASEDTEAF
TRBD2,TRBV5-1,ASSLPSGGGAGVEQF
TRBD1,TRBV19,ASSILGQAINQPQH
TRBD1,TRBV10-3,AISFFDRDTGELF
-,TRBV5-1,ASSLNGGSNQPQH
TRBD1,TRBV28,ASRNGGTGDYNEQF
TRBD1,TRBV2,ASSEGHRGSGNTIY
-,TRBV15,ATSPHQGNYNEQF
-,TRBV19,ASSISRGPVIRNTEAF
-,TRBV9,ASSVDVGGRQNYGYT
-,TRBV5-5,ASSLTAYTDTQY
-,TRBV2,ASNTGSEGVGGTQY
-,TRBV5-1,ASSLTGHRSPLH
-,TRBV30,AWSRGFRLSGYT
TRBD1,TRBV5-1,ASSLGTGGFDQPQH
TRBD2,TRBV6-5,ASSPGLERTETQY
-,TRBV19,ASSIDPNQPQH
TRBD1,TRBV5-6,ASSLNRGYGYT
TRBD1,TRBV29-1,SVPTGPYGYT
-,TRBV4-1,ASSPYQAGEGQPQH